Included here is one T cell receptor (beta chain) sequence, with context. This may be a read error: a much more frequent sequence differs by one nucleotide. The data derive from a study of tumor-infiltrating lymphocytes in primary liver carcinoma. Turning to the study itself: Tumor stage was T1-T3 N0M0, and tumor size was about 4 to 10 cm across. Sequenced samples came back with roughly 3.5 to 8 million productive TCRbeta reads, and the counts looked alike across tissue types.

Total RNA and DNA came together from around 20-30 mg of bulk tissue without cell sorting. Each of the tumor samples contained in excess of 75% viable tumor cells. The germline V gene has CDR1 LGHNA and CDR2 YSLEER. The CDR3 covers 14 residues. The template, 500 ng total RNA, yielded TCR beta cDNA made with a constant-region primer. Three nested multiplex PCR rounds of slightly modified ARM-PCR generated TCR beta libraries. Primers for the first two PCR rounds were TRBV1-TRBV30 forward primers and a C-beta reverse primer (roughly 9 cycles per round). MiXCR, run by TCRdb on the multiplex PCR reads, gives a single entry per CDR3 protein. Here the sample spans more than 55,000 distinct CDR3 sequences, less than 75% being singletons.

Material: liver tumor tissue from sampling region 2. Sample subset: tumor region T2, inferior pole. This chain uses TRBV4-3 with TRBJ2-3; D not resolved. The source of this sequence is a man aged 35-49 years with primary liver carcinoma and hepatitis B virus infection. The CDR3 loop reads CASSQGCASDTQYF. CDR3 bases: TGCGCCAGCAGCCAGGGGTGTGCATCAGACACGCAGTATTTT.